These 19 T cell receptor beta chains were sequenced from one sample in a study of blood T cell repertoires in COVID-19. TCRdb keeps only in-frame clones here, not all; method: immunoSEQ multiplex PCR. The sample yields approximately 190,000 clones, approximately 80% seen once. Sequencing input: peripheral blood. Receptor source: a man between 60 and 75 years old with acute or convalescent COVID-19.

The CDR3 bases are TGTGCCAGCAGTTCACAGGGGAGTGAAAAACTGTTTTTT. Amino acids: CASSSQGSEKLFF. This chain joins TRBV12-3 or TRBV12-4 and TRBJ1-4; 7 positions match TRBD1. Losses at the gene ends were 4 bases for V and 7 bases for J; bases not matched to a gene: 3. The CDR3 has 13 residues.

This rearrangement joins TRBV2 to TRBJ2-3; unclear D gene. This CDR3 is built from 14 residues. Trimming took 4 bases from V and 0 from J, leaving 8 bases between them. The germline gives CDR1 SNHLY, CDR2 FYNNEI. The CDR3 nucleotides are TGTGCCAGCAGTGGTCCCCTTAGCACAGATACGCAGTATTTT. Protein product: CASSGPLSTDTQYF.

The rearrangement joins TRBV27 to TRBJ1-4; possibly TRBD1 for D (5 bases). This CDR3 has 15 amino acids. Trimming removed 6 bases from V and 4 bases from J, with 15 bases in between. Germline CDR1 is MNHEY and CDR2 is SMNVEV (reference sequence). The chain's CDR3 is CASRRLRQGNEKLFF. CDR3 nucleotide sequence: TGTGCCAGCAGGAGGTTAAGGCAGGGTAATGAAAAACTGTTTTTT.

This rearrangement joins TRBV25-1 to TRBJ1-4; 10 bases line up with TRBD1. Germline CDR1 MGHDK, CDR2 SYGVNS. CDR3 size: 15 residues. V was pared by 3 bases and J by 5 bases, with 3 bases of the junction left unmatched. CDR3 residues: CASSESGQGNEKLFF. The CDR3 region has the DNA TGTGCCAGCAGTGAGTCGGGACAGGGGAATGAAAAACTGTTTTTT.

The chain employs TRBV25-1 and TRBJ2-1; 7 nucleotides line up with TRBD2. The V segment lost 3 bases and the J segment 7 bases; nucleotides outside the gene matches: 9. Looked up from germline, CDR1 is MGHDK and CDR2 is SYGVNS. This CDR3 contains 15 residues. The CDR3 DNA follows: TGTGCCAGCAGTGAGCCGGGCGGGAGTTCGAATGAGCAGTTCTTC. Residues: CASSEPGGSSNEQFF.

The gene calls are TRBV19 and TRBJ1-2; maybe TRBD1 (5 bases). The ends were cut back, 3 bases at V and 0 bases at J, with 11 bases in the middle. This CDR3 contains 15 residues. Germline V gene sequence: CDR1 LNHDA, CDR2 SQIVND (reference sequence). The CDR3 reads CASSMVRQSNYGYTF. CDR3 DNA sequence: TGTGCCAGTAGTATGGTGAGACAGTCTAACTATGGCTACACCTTC.

This CDR3 reads CASSQVSGTGANYGYTF. CDR3 coding DNA: TGCGCCAGCAGCCAAGTATCTGGGACAGGAGCTAACTATGGCTACACCTTC. V usage is TRBV4-3 and J usage is TRBJ1-2, with 8 nucleotides matching TRBD1. The V gene's germline CDR1 is LGHNA and CDR2 YSLEER. CDR3 size: 17 residues. The V segment lost 1 base and the J segment 0 bases; nucleotides outside the gene matches: 7.

Worth noting for this clone: This specimen includes other DNA sequences encoding the same CDR3. The chain is built from TRBV6-5 and TRBJ1-2; D is perhaps TRBD1 (5 bases). The CDR3 sequence is 12 residues long. Germline V CDR1 and CDR2: MNHEY, SVGAGI. Deletions cut 4 bases from V and 4 bases from J, with 7 bases between. The CDR3 protein is CASSSDSYGYTF. CDR3 nucleotides: TGTGCCAGCAGTTCCGACAGCTATGGCTACACCTTC.

This clone appeared a few times. This chain links TRBV19 with TRBJ1-5, with a possible D match to TRBD1 (6 bases). V lost 1 base and J 3 bases, leaving 13 bases between the germline ends. This CDR3 spans 16 amino acids. The germline V gene encodes CDR1 LNHDA and CDR2 SQIVND (reference sequence). The DNA for the CDR3 is TGTGCCAGTAGTATAGCCGGGACACAAACCAATCAGCCCCAGCATTTT. It codes for CASSIAGTQTNQPQHF.

This clone was counted a few times. CDR3 sequence reads: CASSLPGSNEQFF. For the CDR3, the DNA is TGTGCCAGCAGCCTACCTGGGAGCAATGAGCAGTTCTTC. This chain links TRBV7-8 with TRBJ2-1, with a tentative D call TRBD2 (5 bases). V lost 5 bases, J lost 6 bases, and 11 bases lay in between. The CDR3 runs 13 residues. Germline CDR1 and CDR2: SGHVS and FQNEAQ.

This clone was recorded a few times. The V call is TRBV28, the J call TRBJ2-7, with 14 bases matching TRBD2. The length of the CDR3 is 15 residues. The ends lost 8 bases at V and 3 bases at J; junction bases unmatched: 6. From germline, CDR1 is MDHEN and CDR2 SYDVKM. CDR3 in DNA: TGTGCCAGCTTGCGACTAGCGGGAGGGTTCTACGAGCAGTACTTC. Residues: CASLRLAGGFYEQYF.

The gene calls are TRBV5-1 and TRBJ1-5; the D gene is possibly TRBD1 (6 bases). Germline V gene sequence: CDR1 SGHRS, CDR2 YFSETQ. There are 15 residues in the CDR3. Between the trimmed V and J ends, which lost 2 bases and 0 bases, there was a span of 9 bases. CDR3 protein: CASSFGTNSNQPQHF. The CDR3 nucleotides are TGCGCCAGCAGCTTCGGGACAAATAGCAATCAGCCCCAGCATTTT. Full variable domain (missing parts from reference TRBV5-1 and TRBJ1-5): KAGVTQTPRYLIKTRGQQVTLSCSPISGHRSVSWYQQTPGQGLQFLFEYFSETQRNKGNFPGRFSGRQFSNSRSEMNVSTLELGDSALYLCASSFGTNSNQPQHFGDGTRLSIL.

The rearrangement links TRBV2 to TRBJ2-5; 8 bases are shared with TRBD2. The CDR3 totals 15 residues. Trimming cost V 4 bases and J 1 base; bases outside gene matches: 5. In germline, CDR1 is SNHLY, CDR2 FYNNEI. The CDR3 loop is CASSVGTSVQETQYF. CDR3 bases: TGTGCCAGCAGTGTAGGGACTAGTGTCCAAGAGACCCAGTACTTC.

The chain uses TRBV6-5 and TRBJ1-5; no clear D gene. V was trimmed by 8 bases and J by 2 bases, leaving 13 bases between them. CDR3 size: 14 residues. Germline assignment: CDR1 MNHEY and CDR2 SVGAGI. CDR3 sequence (DNA): TGTGCCAGCGGGAGAATGACGGGCAATCAGCCCCAGCATTTT. Translating gives CASGRMTGNQPQHF.

The chain carries TRBV2 and TRBJ2-6; D gene ambiguous. Germline-derived CDR1 and CDR2 are SNHLY and FYNNEI. The CDR3 consists of 14 residues. V was trimmed by 7 bases and J by 0 bases, leaving 7 bases between them. CDR3 nucleotide sequence: TGTGCCAGCAAACGGAGCTCTGGGGCCAACGTCCTGACTTTC. Its translation: CASKRSSGANVLTF.

The chain combines TRBV4-3 with TRBJ1-4, with 7 bases fitting TRBD1. J was trimmed by 3 bases and V by 2 bases; bases with no gene match: 3. The CDR3 is 15 residues long. Germline V CDR1 and CDR2: LGHNA, YSLEER. The CDR3 DNA sequence: TGCGCCAGCAGCCAATCGGACAGGTCTAATGAAAAACTGTTTTTT. This sequence encodes CASSQSDRSNEKLFF.

The rearrangement links TRBV12-5 to TRBJ2-1; 10 bases align to TRBD2. This CDR3 has 15 residues. Germline values: CDR1 LGHNT, CDR2 FRNRAP. V shed 3 bases, J shed 7 bases, and the junction held 6 bases outside the gene matches. The CDR3 protein is CASGLAGGPGNEQFF. CDR3 coding DNA: TGTGCTAGTGGTTTAGCGGGGGGGCCGGGGAATGAGCAGTTCTTC.

The chain uses TRBV5-6 and TRBJ2-6; no clear D. The CDR3 contains 16 residues. The germline V gene encodes CDR1 SGHDT and CDR2 YYEEEE. Trimming shortened V by 1 base and J by 0 bases, and 8 bases separated the two germline ends. Written as DNA, the CDR3 is TGTGCCAGCAGCTTGCGGGTGTCCTCTGGGGCCAACGTCCTGACTTTC. Translating it yields CASSLRVSSGANVLTF.

The chain recombines TRBV7-2 with TRBJ1-3; 7 bases are shared with TRBD1. In germline, CDR1 is SGHTA, CDR2 FQGNSA. The CDR3 is made up of 15 amino acids. V lost 1 base to trimming and J lost 4 bases; unmatched junction nucleotides: 4. The CDR3 sequence: CASSLDPGGGNTIYF. The CDR3 nucleotides are TGTGCCAGCAGCTTAGATCCAGGGGGGGGAAACACCATATATTTT.